Presented here are 2 T cell receptor beta chains from one specimen sequenced in a study of blood T cell repertoires in COVID-19. The repertoire was sequenced with immunoSEQ multiplex PCR; TCRdb's copy has only in-frame clones and lacks some. The data hold over 100,000 clones, with around 84% observed a single time. The sample consisted of peripheral blood. These receptors all come from a man aged 35 to 55 with acute or convalescent COVID-19.

The rearrangement joins TRBV19 to TRBJ2-1, with 14 bases lining up with TRBD2. This CDR3 contains 17 residues. Germline trimming cut 6 bases from V and 15 bases from J; bases unmatched to any gene: 19. Germline loops: CDR1 LNHDA, CDR2 SQIVND (reference sequence). CDR3 protein: CASSDLGTSGSWLRLFF. The CDR3, as DNA: TGTGCCAGTAGCGACCTAGGGACTAGCGGGAGCTGGTTACGGCTGTTCTTC.

The chain couples TRBV11-2 to TRBJ2-1; D is uncertain. Trimming removed 2 bases from V and 4 bases from J, with 6 bases in between. This CDR3 is 13 amino acids long. Germline V gene data show CDR1 as SGHAT and CDR2 as FQNNGV. The CDR3, as DNA: TGTGCCAGCAGCTTATCCACATACAATGAGCAGTTCTTC. This encodes CASSLSTYNEQFF.